This T cell receptor (beta chain) was captured by sequencing in a study of CXCR3-negative and CXCR3-positive naive CD8 T cells. Overall study context: Sequencing brought in approximately 140 million TRB reads altogether, and each library got about 1.5 +/- 0.3 million. Study results and caveats: Whereas both naive subsets had comparably high diversity, memory CD8+ cells had much lower diversity. CXCR3-negative naive cells had less hydrophobic TRB CDR3s than did CXCR3-positive naive cells.

Note on this clonotype: What it binds is unknown.

The TRB cDNA libraries were prepared by 5' RACE with UMI labels. TCRdb reanalyzed the 5' RACE reads, giving one entry per CDR3 protein sequence and no DNA. Here the sample table reports 120,000 to 150,000 distinct CDR3 sequences. Germline loops: CDR1 LNHDA, CDR2 SQIVND (reference sequence). This CDR3 comprises 14 residues. The study sorted every CD8+ T cell subset in triplicate at 250,000 to 300,000 cells each. CD45RO-CCR7+CD27+CD95- marked naive CD8+ T cells. The TCR sequence derives from a human donor in good health. Some clones in this sample may be carry-over from other donors' samples. The sequenced material came from naive CXCR3+ CD8+ T cells from blood. Subset denoted: CD45RO-CCR7+CD27+CD95- naive CD8+ T cells expressing CXCR3 (TNR3+). The V gene is TRBV19, the J gene TRBJ2-1; checking the TCRdb D call of TRBD1 is not possible without DNA. The CDR3 region is CASSSRDGYNEQFF.